Presented here are 6 T cell receptor beta chains from one specimen sequenced in a study of T-cell reconstitution after alpha-beta-depleted transplantation in children (dated by TCRdb to about 2016). Library generation was performed with PCR. These reads were obtained on an Illumina HiSeq 2500. TCR library preparation used molecular barcoding, with unique molecular identifiers applied to normalize quantification of the TCRbeta repertoire. The raw public reads went through TCRdb reprocessing: fastp at Q25, MiXCR clone calling, in-frame beta chains kept. Records with the same CDR3 protein are collapsed into one entry carrying the most frequent genes and DNA. Here the sample has around 500,000 distinct CDR3 sequences; around 13% occur a single time. Around 6.1% of the sample rests with the top ten. The sequencing used PBMCs from the stem cell graft donor, collected from the stem cell graft. These receptors came from a human donor who donated a stem cell graft to a child with combined immunodeficiency.

The sample holds many counts of this clonotype. The V call is TRBV10-3, the J call TRBJ2-1; TRBD2 agrees at 11 bases. In germline, CDR1 is ENHRY, CDR2 SYGVKD. Losses at the gene ends were 4 bases for V and 8 bases for J; bases not matched to a gene: 4. The CDR3 sequence is 14 residues long. The CDR3 is CAISVLAGGYEQFF. CDR3 in DNA: TGTGCCATCAGTGTCCTAGCGGGAGGCTATGAGCAGTTCTTC.

In its sample, this clonotype was seen many times. The chain recombines TRBV25-1 with TRBJ2-7; 8 nucleotides line up with TRBD2. CDR1 and CDR2 (germline): MGHDK, SYGVNS. This CDR3 has 12 residues. The junction had 0 bases not matched to a gene; V was cut back by 4 bases and J by 4 bases. In DNA, the CDR3 is TGTGCCAGCAGTGGCGGGAGGTACGAGCAGTACTTC. This translates into CASSGGRYEQYF.

This clonotype was found many times. This chain connects TRBV7-9 to TRBJ2-3, with D uncertain. Trimming pared 5 bases from V and 0 bases from J, leaving 15 bases between. This CDR3 spans 16 amino acids. Germline CDR1 and CDR2: SEHNR and FQNEAQ (reference sequence). CDR3 in amino acids: CASSPRRRVSTDTQYF. The CDR3 DNA reads TGTGCCAGCAGCCCTCGCCGTCGGGTGAGCACAGATACGCAGTATTTT.

The V and J genes are TRBV6-2 or TRBV6-3 and TRBJ1-5; TRBD1 matches at 7 bases. Germline V lookup: CDR1 MNHEY, CDR2 SVGEGT. The CDR3 runs to 14 residues. The V segment lost 6 bases and the J segment 4 bases; nucleotides outside the gene matches: 6. CDR3 in amino acids: CASSNDRVNQPQHF. The CDR3 coding sequence is TGTGCCAGCAGCAACGACAGGGTGAATCAGCCCCAGCATTTT.

This clonotype occurred a few times. The rearrangement joins TRBV19 to TRBJ1-5; tentatively, D is TRBD1 (6 bases). The CDR3 is 14 amino acids. The V gene lost 9 bases and the J gene lost 0 bases, with 12 bases spanning the gap. Germline-derived CDR1 and CDR2 are LNHDA and SQIVND (reference sequence). CDR3 DNA: TGTGCCAGCACCTCAGGGGATAGCAATCAGCCCCAGCATTTT. The encoded protein is CASTSGDSNQPQHF.

The chain is built from TRBV29-1 and TRBJ1-2; 10 bases are shared with TRBD1. V gave up 6 bases and J gave up 2 bases; unmatched junction bases: 9. Per germline, CDR1 SQVTM and CDR2 ANQGSEA. This CDR3 is built from 15 residues. CDR3 protein: CSVLLGGQGNYGYTF. In DNA, the CDR3 is TGCAGCGTCCTACTCGGGGGACAGGGGAACTATGGCTACACCTTC.